This paragraph reports one T cell receptor (beta chain). In the authors' workflow: It was from reference gene primer amplification that nucleated cell counts were estimated. Sequencing used immunoSEQ multiplex PCR; TCRdb keeps in-frame clones, though not all of them. The DNA gave D and trimming, while V, J and clone size come from that table. The table has about 300,000 clones, 75% to 90% seen once; the top ten hold roughly 6.1%. V lost 2 bases to trimming and J lost 1 base, with 14 bases between them. Looked up from germline, CDR1 is SGHTA and CDR2 is FQGNSA. The CDR3 is 16 amino acids. The data derive from a study of blood T cell repertoires in COVID-19. Study background: COVID-19 samples collected from the United States, Italy and Spain covered acute and convalescent phases. The cDNA or gDNA used as material had been derived from T cells, B-cell-depleted T cells, or PBMCs.

Those enrolled in Seattle joined during active infection and were followed longitudinally afterward. The chain joins TRBV7-2 to TRBJ1-1; D call uncertain. Source material: peripheral blood. This TCR came from a woman in her fifties or sixties with COVID-19, enrolled during active disease. CDR3 nucleotides: TGTGCCAGCAGCTTACCCTTCCAGGTTGCGAACACTGAAGCTTTCTTT. It specifies CASSLPFQVANTEAFF.